These 21 T cell receptor beta chains came from one sample sequenced in a study of regulatory T cells in long-lasting Graves disease. Indicated time point: persistent/refractory GD, antithyroid drugs over 5 years with positive TRAb. Following extraction of RNA from PBMCs, that RNA was used to make the TCR library. According to the study, TCR beta libraries were built with iRepertoire HTBI primers and CDR3-region Arm-PCR. MiXCR, run by TCRdb on the multiplex PCR reads, gives a single entry per CDR3 protein. The sample carries hundreds of thousands of distinct CDR3 sequences, about 32% recorded once. This specimen was peripheral blood mononuclear cells (PBMCs), taken when the disease was refractory, from a patient treated with antithyroid drugs. These receptors all stem from a female donor with Graves disease.

This clonotype was seen more than once but under ten times. The chain combines TRBV20-1 with TRBJ1-2; TRBD1 is a possible D gene (6 bases). Germline V gene data show CDR1 as DFQATT and CDR2 as SNEGSKA (reference sequence). With 2 bases removed from V and 2 bases from J, the gap between germline ends came to 12 bases. This CDR3 contains 14 residues. CDR3 in DNA: TGCAGTGCTAGAACACCCGACAGGAACTATGGCTACACCTTC. This gives the protein CSARTPDRNYGYTF.

This clonotype was seen many times. V gene TRBV6-5 combines with J gene TRBJ2-6; tentatively, D is TRBD2 (5 bases). V was pared by 3 bases and J by 1 base, with 7 bases between. There are 15 residues in the CDR3. Per the germline V gene, CDR1 is MNHEY and CDR2 is SVGAGI. CDR3 sequence (DNA): TGTGCCAGCAGTTATCGGGGATCTGGGGCCAACGTCCTGACTTTC. The encoded protein is CASSYRGSGANVLTF.

The chain employs TRBV30 and TRBJ2-2; D not resolved. V was cut by 4 bases and J by 9 bases, with 9 bases left in between. Per germline, CDR1 GTSNPN and CDR2 SVGIG (reference sequence). The CDR3 loop spans 11 amino acids. The CDR3 sequence is CAWTLDRELFF. The CDR3 DNA reads as TGTGCCTGGACCCTCGACAGGGAGCTGTTTTTT. Complete variable domain (other parts from reference TRBV30 and TRBJ2-2): SQTIHQWPATLVQPVGSPLSLECTVEGTSNPNLYWYRQAAGRGLQLLFYSVGIGQISSEVPQNLSASRPQDRQFILSSKKLLLSDSGFYLCAWTLDRELFFGEGSRLTVL.

Details on this clonotype: At one end, the junction sequence differs from germline, possibly due to a read error. The chain has TRBV5-1 and TRBJ1-1, with TRBD1 matching over 7 bases. The CDR3 is 14 residues long. CDR1 SGHRS and CDR2 YFSETQ come from the germline V gene. The CDR3, as DNA: TGCGCCGGCAGCTTCCGGGACAGGAACACTGAAGCTTTCTTT. Translation: CAGSFRDRNTEAFF.

This clonotype was seen a few times. J is TRBJ1-1 and V is TRBV6-2 or TRBV6-3, with a weak D call TRBD1 (6 bases). V gave up 11 bases and J gave up 4 bases, with 17 bases separating them. The CDR3 is made up of 13 amino acids. Germline lookup yields CDR1 MNHEY and CDR2 SVGEGT. This CDR3 is CACQIGGSTEAFF. In DNA, the CDR3 is TGTGCCTGCCAGATAGGGGGGTCCACTGAAGCTTTCTTT.

This clonotype was picked up a small number of times. V gene TRBV5-4 combines with J gene TRBJ1-4, with D tentatively TRBD1 (6 bases). The germline V gene encodes CDR1 SGHNT and CDR2 YYREEE (reference sequence). The CDR3 is 14 residues long. Trimming removed 1 base at V and 7 bases at J, with 11 bases between. CDR3 in amino acids: CASSLNRAGEKLFF. CDR3 coding DNA: TGTGCCAGCAGCTTGAACAGGGCAGGTGAAAAACTGTTTTTT.

The table lists this clonotype with many counts. V usage is TRBV28 and J usage is TRBJ1-5; possibly TRBD1 for D (5 bases). V was pared by 8 bases and J by 5 bases, with 13 bases between. CDR1 and CDR2 (germline): MDHEN, SYDVKM. The CDR3 is 13 amino acids. The CDR3 here is CASGDGGDQPQHF. CDR3 nucleotide sequence: TGTGCCAGCGGGGACGGCGGGGATCAGCCCCAGCATTTT.

The CDR3 here is CASSDGQGAPPLHF. CDR3 DNA sequence: TGTGCCAGCAGTGATGGCCAGGGGGCCCCACCCCTCCACTTT. The rearrangement links TRBV25-1 to TRBJ1-6, with TRBD1 identical over 8 bases. Germline assignment: CDR1 MGHDK and CDR2 SYGVNS. The CDR3 contains 14 residues. The V and J ends lost 3 bases and 11 bases, in that order; junction bases with no gene match: 6.

This rearrangement joins TRBV25-1 to TRBJ1-6; D is undetermined. The CDR3 spans 13 residues. Germline assignment: CDR1 MGHDK and CDR2 SYGVNS. The germline V and J ends were trimmed by 2 bases and 5 bases, with 4 bases remaining between them. CDR3 sequence: CASSEQHNSPLHF. The DNA of the CDR3 is TGTGCCAGCAGTGAACAGCATAATTCACCCCTCCACTTT. Full variable domain (rest looked up from reference TRBV25-1 and TRBJ1-6): EADIYQTPRYLVIGTGKKITLECSQTMGHDKMYWYQQDPGMELHLIHYSYGVNSTEKGDLSSESTVSRIRTEHFPLTLESARPSHTSQYLCASSEQHNSPLHFGNGTRLTVT.

This clonotype was counted many times. The gene calls are TRBV28 and TRBJ1-6; 8 bases agree with TRBD1. The CDR3 has 16 residues. From germline, CDR1 is MDHEN and CDR2 SYDVKM. With 8 bases clipped from V and 8 bases from J, the junction kept 14 bases outside the gene matches. This CDR3 is CASDGEDDRGYSPLHF. CDR3 DNA: TGTGCCAGCGACGGGGAGGACGACAGGGGTTATTCACCCCTCCACTTT.

There are a few counts of this clonotype. The rearrangement uses TRBV29-1 and TRBJ1-5; no definite D call. Germline assignment: CDR1 SQVTM and CDR2 ANQGSEA. The V gene lost 5 bases and the J gene lost 3 bases, with 8 bases spanning the gap. This CDR3 is built from 12 residues. The CDR3 sequence is CSVRSVNQPQHF. For the CDR3, the DNA is TGCAGCGTTAGGTCCGTCAATCAGCCCCAGCATTTT.

The gene calls are TRBV10-3 and TRBJ2-5; TRBD2 aligns across 7 bases. This CDR3 has 12 residues. From germline, CDR1 is ENHRY and CDR2 SYGVKD. Germline trimming cut 8 bases from V and 5 bases from J; bases unmatched to any gene: 5. CDR3 residues: CAIRSGGETQYF. The CDR3 DNA sequence: TGTGCCATCCGATCGGGGGGTGAGACCCAGTACTTC.

The chain is built from TRBV2 and TRBJ2-3, with 8 bases aligning to TRBD1. The CDR3 extends over 14 amino acids. Germline loops: CDR1 SNHLY, CDR2 FYNNEI. V was clipped by 8 bases and J by 3 bases; unmatched bases: 7. The CDR3 protein is CASRLTGGTDTQYF. The CDR3 DNA follows: TGTGCCAGCCGCCTTACAGGGGGGACAGATACGCAGTATTTT.

This clonotype was recorded at least ten times. The chain uses TRBV6-5 and TRBJ1-1; no reliable D call. The CDR3 has 14 amino acids. V lost 4 bases to trimming and J lost 0 bases, with 9 bases between them. Germline V CDR1 and CDR2: MNHEY, SVGAGI. This CDR3 is CASSSSVMNTEAFF. CDR3 DNA: TGTGCCAGCAGTTCATCAGTCATGAACACTGAAGCTTTCTTT.

This clonotype was seen a handful of times. The chain has TRBV12-5 and TRBJ2-7; no clear D. Germline V gene sequence: CDR1 LGHNT, CDR2 FRNRAP. This CDR3 contains 12 residues. Trimming cost V 5 bases and J 0 bases, with 5 bases left between them. CDR3 in amino acids: CASGVSSYEQYF. For the CDR3, the DNA is TGTGCTAGTGGTGTCAGCTCCTACGAGCAGTACTTC.

With respect to this clonotype: This could be a read error, since a much larger clone is one nucleotide away. The chain employs TRBV2 and TRBJ1-4; 8 bases are a match to TRBD1. With V trimmed by 6 bases and J by 4 bases, 7 bases remained unmatched. This CDR3 contains 15 residues. Germline values: CDR1 SNHLY, CDR2 FYNNEI. The CDR3 DNA is TGTGCCAGCAGAAAAAAGACAGGGGTTAATGAAAAACTGTTTTTT. This encodes CASRKKTGVNEKLFF. Full variable domain (remainder filled in from reference TRBV2 and TRBJ1-4): EPEVTQTPSHQVTQMGQEVILRCVPISNHLYFYWYRQILGQKVEFLVSFYNNEISEKSEIFDDQFSVERPDGSNFTLKIRSTKLEDSAMYFCASRKKTGVNEKLFFGSGTQLSVL.

This clonotype turned up a few times. This chain's CDR3 is CASRILLSGTYEQYF. The DNA for the CDR3 is TGTGCCAGCAGAATCCTCTTGTCAGGGACCTACGAGCAGTACTTC. The gene calls are TRBV27 and TRBJ2-7; D possibly corresponds to TRBD1 (5 bases). The CDR3 length is 15 residues. CDR1 and CDR2 from the germline V gene are MNHEY and SMNVEV (reference sequence). Trimming cost V 6 bases and J 2 bases, with 17 bases left between them.

This clonotype turned up a few times. The genes are TRBV6-1 and TRBJ2-2; no definite D call. Germline V CDR1 and CDR2: MNHNS, SASEGT. The CDR3 loop spans 14 amino acids. The ends were cut back, 6 bases at V and 4 bases at J, with 12 bases in the middle. The chain's CDR3 is CASSPAGRTGELFF. In DNA form, the CDR3 reads TGTGCCAGCAGCCCCGCCGGCCGCACCGGGGAGCTGTTTTTT.

In its sample, this clonotype was seen once. This may arise from a read error, as a much more abundant clone is one base away. V is TRBV2 and J is TRBJ1-1; D gene ambiguous. Trimming cost V 4 bases and J 3 bases, with 9 bases left between them. Germline V gene sequence: CDR1 SNHLY, CDR2 FYNNEI. This CDR3 has 13 amino acids. The CDR3 is CASSGLMDTEAFF. The CDR3 DNA reads TGTGCCAGCAGTGGGCTCATGGACACTGAAGCTTTCTTT.

The J gene is TRBJ2-3, the V gene TRBV7-3; tentatively, D is TRBD2 (6 bases). The CDR3 spans 16 residues. CDR1 and CDR2 (germline): SGHTA, FQGTGA. V lost 5 bases and J 4 bases, leaving 19 bases between the germline ends. CDR3 bases: TGTGCCAGCAGCAGGAGGGACTTTTCGAATGCAGATACGCAGTATTTT. Its protein is CASSRRDFSNADTQYF.

Worth noting for this clonotype: This may stem from a read error, because a much larger clone lies one nucleotide away. This sequence joins TRBV2 and TRBJ2-1; D is uncertain. The CDR3 has 12 residues. The ends were cut back, 7 bases at V and 10 bases at J, with 14 bases in the middle. Germline CDR1 and CDR2: SNHLY and FYNNEI. This chain's CDR3 is CASMGGYYEQFF. CDR3 sequence (DNA): TGTGCCAGCATGGGCGGCTACTACGAGCAGTTCTTC.